The 28 T cell receptor beta chains below all came from one sample that was sequenced in a study of T cell clonality in common variable immunodeficiency. Profiling relied on immunoSEQ multiplex PCR, and the TCRdb table lists in-frame clones only, not all of them. The table lists fewer than 75,000 clones, with no singletons. Input material: peripheral blood mononuclear cells. These receptors were taken from a person aged 18-70 years in good health.

This clone has a count of ten or more. The read ends 3 residues early relative to the CDR3; the germline J gene fills the gap. This sequence joins TRBV2 and TRBJ2-4; 9 bases are a match to TRBD1. Looked up from germline, CDR1 is SNHLY and CDR2 is FYNNEI. J gave up 1 base and V 6 bases, and 10 bases lay outside the gene matches. This CDR3 is built from 17 residues. The CDR3 sequence is CASRYGTGKEAKNIQYF. CDR3 DNA (partial): TGTGCCAGCAGGTACGGGACAGGGAAAGAGGCCAAAAACATT.

There are many counts of this clone. The read terminates 3 residues ahead of where the CDR3 ends, so the germline J gene completes it. The chain has TRBV7-2 and TRBJ1-5, with 10 bases aligning to TRBD1. V lost 6 bases, J lost 4 bases, and 3 bases stayed unmatched. CDR1 and CDR2 (germline): SGHTA, FQGNSA. The CDR3 loop spans 14 amino acids. The CDR3 sequence is CASRGTGENQPQHF. The CDR3 DNA, read in part, is TGTGCCAGCAGAGGGACAGGGGAGAATCAGCCC.

This clone was counted ten times or more. The CDR3 is cut off 3 residues early in the read; its end comes from the germline J gene. The rearrangement uses TRBV2 and TRBJ2-3; D gene unclear. Per germline, CDR1 SNHLY and CDR2 FYNNEI. The CDR3 consists of 13 residues. The sequenced CDR3 bases are TGTGCCAGCAGGAATACCGTTTTTCCGGCG. It encodes CASRNTVFPA. From start to end, the CDR3 is CASRNTVFPAQYF.

This clone was counted many times. The missing CDR3 end, 3 residues past where the read stops, is filled in from the germline J gene. This chain uses TRBV7-3 with TRBJ1-1; D is ambiguous. The V end was cut by 4 bases, the J end by 1 base, with 7 bases between. CDR3 length: 13 amino acids. Per germline, CDR1 SGHTA and CDR2 FQGTGA. This chain's CDR3 is CASSSSGNTEAFF. The sequenced part of the CDR3 DNA is TGTGCCAGCAGCTCCTCGGGGAACACTGAA.

This clone appeared many times. A read error may produce the germline difference seen at one junction end. The CDR3 goes on 3 residues after the read ends, and that part is filled in from the germline J gene. The rearrangement uses TRBV18 and TRBJ2-1; 9 positions match TRBD1. CDR1 is KGHSH, CDR2 LQKENI, per germline. CDR3 size: 15 residues. This CDR3 is CASSPTGGSHNEQFF. Partial CDR3 DNA: TGTGCCAGCTCACCAACAGGGGGCTCCCACAATGAG.

This clone came up many times. The read ends 3 residues shy of where the CDR3 ends; the end is completed using the germline J gene. The chain combines TRBV20-1 with TRBJ1-5; the match to TRBD1 covers 9 bases. This CDR3 region has 15 residues. CDR1 DFQATT and CDR2 SNEGSKA come from the germline V gene (reference sequence). The V and J ends lost 5 bases and 2 bases, in that order; junction bases with no gene match: 7. CDR3 in amino acids: CSAGTGGGGNQPQHF. The CDR3 DNA, read in part, is TGCAGTGCTGGAACAGGGGGCGGTGGCAATCAGCCC.

This clone was recorded at least ten times. The read gets to within 3 residues of the CDR3 end, and the germline J gene fills in the rest. The chain combines TRBV5-1 with TRBJ2-3, with D hard to call. Trimming left V 0 bases short and J 6 bases short, with 11 bases between. Germline CDR1 SGHRS, CDR2 YFSETQ. CDR3 size: 14 residues. Incomplete CDR3 DNA: TGCGCCAGCAGCTTGGTTGACACACGGGATACG. Its translation is CASSLVDTRDT. The whole CDR3 reads CASSLVDTRDTQYF.

This clone was observed many times. The DNA ends 3 residues before the CDR3 does, and the rest of the CDR3 is filled in from the germline J gene. The chain recombines TRBV30 with TRBJ2-2; 9 nucleotides agree with TRBD2. The CDR3 totals 14 residues. Unmatched junction bases numbered 3, after V lost 6 bases and J lost 1 base. Germline V CDR1 and CDR2: GTSNPN, SVGIG (reference sequence). The sequenced CDR3 bases are TGTGCCTGCAAGACTAGCGGGAACACCGGGGAG. Its translation: CACKTSGNTGE. The full CDR3 protein is CACKTSGNTGELFF.

Ten or more counts support this clone. Read coverage stops 3 residues before the CDR3 terminus; the germline J gene supplies the remainder. This chain joins TRBV7-8 and TRBJ2-2; TRBD2 matches 9 bases. This CDR3 is 17 amino acids long. Germline values: CDR1 SGHVS, CDR2 FQNEAQ. With 3 bases clipped from V and 2 bases from J, the junction kept 7 bases outside the gene matches. The CDR3 here is CASSFLAGGINTGELFF. Partial CDR3 DNA: TGTGCCAGCAGCTTTCTTGCGGGGGGGATAAACACCGGGGAG.

This clone has at least ten counts. The read halts 3 residues ahead of the CDR3 end, with the missing end drawn from the germline J gene. The chain links TRBV30 to TRBJ2-3; 9 bases are shared with TRBD1. The V and J ends lost 6 bases and 5 bases, in that order; junction bases with no gene match: 6. This CDR3 has 13 residues. Germline V gene data show CDR1 as GTSNPN and CDR2 as SVGIG (reference sequence). The CDR3: CACGTGLGDTQYF. The DNA read from the CDR3 is TGTGCCTGCGGGACAGGGCTAGGAGATACG. The full variable domain, its missing parts supplied by reference TRBV30 and TRBJ2-3, is SQTIHQWPATLVQPVGSPLSLECTVEGTSNPNLYWYRQAAGRGLQLLFYSVGIGQISSEVPQNLSASRPQDRQFILSSKKLLLSDSGFYLCACGTGLGDTQYFGPGTRLTVL.

This clone has a count of ten or more. The sequenced fragment ends 3 residues before the CDR3 boundary, so the rest is inferred from the germline J gene. This rearrangement joins TRBV5-1 to TRBJ1-4, with 8 bases that match TRBD1. CDR1 SGHRS and CDR2 YFSETQ come from the germline V gene. The CDR3 has 15 amino acids. V lost 3 bases to trimming and J lost 7 bases; unmatched junction nucleotides: 8. The CDR3 here is CASSYVTGGSEKLFF. The covered CDR3 bases are TGCGCCAGCAGCTACGTTACAGGGGGTAGTGAAAAA.

Many counts were recorded for this clone. The sequenced fragment ends 3 residues before the CDR3 boundary, so the rest is inferred from the germline J gene. The chain couples TRBV20-1 to TRBJ1-2; perhaps TRBD1 as D (6 bases). The germline V gene encodes CDR1 DFQATT and CDR2 SNEGSKA (reference sequence). Trimming took 3 bases from V and 4 from J, leaving 9 bases between them. This CDR3 region has 12 residues. The part of the CDR3 DNA that was read is TGCAGTGCTAGGCCCAGGGGCTATGGC. It codes for CSARPRGYG. The full CDR3 protein reads CSARPRGYGYTF.

This clone was recorded many times. The read halts 3 residues ahead of the CDR3 end, with the missing end drawn from the germline J gene. The gene calls are TRBV19 and TRBJ2-1, with 11 bases lining up with TRBD1. Looked up from germline, CDR1 is LNHDA and CDR2 is SQIVND (reference sequence). Trimming removed 5 bases from V and 7 bases from J; junction bases left unmatched: 4. The CDR3 loop spans 14 amino acids. CDR3 residues: CASSGQGALNEQFF. The DNA read from the CDR3 is TGTGCCAGTAGTGGACAGGGGGCACTGAATGAG.

This clone was seen repeatedly, ten times or more. The observed sequence ends 3 residues before the CDR3 terminus, with the missing tail filled in from the germline J gene. The chain has TRBV19 and TRBJ1-2, with 9 bases that match TRBD1. Losses at the gene ends were 3 bases for V and 4 bases for J; bases not matched to a gene: 9. Germline loops: CDR1 LNHDA, CDR2 SQIVND (reference sequence). This CDR3 region has 16 residues. The CDR3 bases that were read are TGTGCCAGTAGTATCTCACAGGGGGCTTTCGGCTATGGC. Translation gives CASSISQGAFGYG. The full-length CDR3 reads as CASSISQGAFGYGYTF.

This clone appeared many times. The sequenced fragment ends 3 residues before the CDR3 boundary, so the rest is inferred from the germline J gene. The V and J genes are TRBV29-1 and TRBJ1-1; no clear D. V shed 7 bases and J shed 1 base, with 13 bases lying between them. This CDR3 spans 13 amino acids. Germline assignment: CDR1 SQVTM and CDR2 ANQGSEA. CDR3 DNA (partial): TGCAGCGCCCACCGGGGAGGGAACACTGAA. It encodes CSAHRGGNTE. The CDR3 reads in full as CSAHRGGNTEAFF.

This clone occurred many times. The read halts 3 residues ahead of the CDR3 end, with the missing end drawn from the germline J gene. The chain combines TRBV4-1 with TRBJ2-2; 8 bases agree with TRBD1. CDR1 is MGHRA, CDR2 YSYEKL, per germline. J lost 0 bases, V lost 1 base, and 4 bases had no gene match. The CDR3 totals 17 residues. CDR3 sequence reads: CASSQASTGANTGELFF. The part of the CDR3 DNA that was read is TGCGCCAGCAGCCAAGCTTCGACAGGGGCGAACACCGGGGAG.

This clone was seen repeatedly, ten times or more. Read coverage stops 3 residues before the CDR3 terminus; the germline J gene supplies the remainder. This sequence joins TRBV15 and TRBJ2-1, with TRBD1 as a possible D gene (5 bases). CDR1 LNHNV and CDR2 YYDKDF come from the germline V gene (reference sequence). V was clipped by 1 base and J by 5 bases, with 9 bases between them. The CDR3 sequence is 14 residues long. CDR3 in amino acids: CATSRGQSNNEQFF. CDR3 DNA (partial): TGTGCCACCAGCAGAGGACAGAGCAACAATGAG.

Ten or more counts support this clone. The read ends 3 residues before the CDR3 terminus; that terminus is restored from the germline J gene. The chain has TRBV10-3 and TRBJ2-7; 8 bases are a match to TRBD1. Germline lookup yields CDR1 ENHRY and CDR2 SYGVKD. The V and J ends lost 3 bases and 3 bases, in that order; junction bases with no gene match: 10. This CDR3 spans 16 amino acids. CDR3 sequence: CAISEGGGQGYYEQYF. The CDR3 DNA, read in part, is TGTGCCATCAGTGAAGGGGGTGGACAGGGTTACTACGAG.

This clone was found many times. The read ends 3 residues shy of where the CDR3 ends; the end is completed using the germline J gene. V usage is TRBV19 and J usage is TRBJ2-1, with 11 bases fitting TRBD2. Germline V gene data show CDR1 as LNHDA and CDR2 as SQIVND (reference sequence). Trimming took 6 bases from V and 1 from J; bases not matched to a gene: 2. This CDR3 has 15 residues. The covered CDR3 bases are TGTGCCAGTAGCCGACTAGCGGGGTCCTACAATGAG. It yields the protein CASSRLAGSYNE. The CDR3 in full is CASSRLAGSYNEQFF.

This clone was counted ten times or more. The read stops 3 residues short of the end of the CDR3; the missing end is completed from the germline J gene. This chain uses TRBV28 with TRBJ1-5; TRBD1 is a possible D gene (6 bases). Trimming left V 6 bases short and J 0 bases short, with 15 bases between. The CDR3 runs to 16 residues. The V gene's germline CDR1 is MDHEN and CDR2 SYDVKM. The part of the CDR3 DNA that was read is TGTGCCAGCAGGGATGACAGGAGATATAGCAATCAGCCC. Protein product: CASRDDRRYSNQP. The whole CDR3 region reads CASRDDRRYSNQPQHF.

This clone was seen ten or more times. The read comes to an end 3 residues before the CDR3 does, leaving the germline J gene to fill in the end. The chain is built from TRBV20-1 and TRBJ2-3; D may correspond to TRBD1 or TRBD2 (5 bases each). This CDR3 region has 17 residues. V was shortened by 5 bases and J by 0 bases, with 21 bases between the two germline ends. Germline CDR1 is DFQATT and CDR2 is SNEGSKA (reference sequence). The CDR3 bases that were read are TGCAGTGCTGCCGGAGAGGGGCCGGCCGTTAGCACAGATACG. This gives the protein CSAAGEGPAVSTDT. The CDR3 as a whole reads CSAAGEGPAVSTDTQYF.

In its sample, this clone was seen many times. The CDR3 DNA, read in part, is TGTGCCAGCAGTCAGGAAGATACG. Translating it yields CASSQEDT. The entire CDR3 is CASSQEDTQYF. The chain is built from TRBV2 and TRBJ2-3; the D is unclear. The read ends 3 residues before the CDR3 terminus; that terminus is restored from the germline J gene. There are 11 residues in the CDR3. Germline-derived CDR1 and CDR2 are SNHLY and FYNNEI. The V end lost 5 bases, the J end lost 5 bases, and 5 bases lay between the germline ends.

This clone was found many times. The read stops 3 residues short of the end of the CDR3; the missing end is completed from the germline J gene. This sequence joins TRBV20-1 and TRBJ2-6; 7 bases map to TRBD1. CDR3 length equals 18 residues. Germline CDR1 DFQATT, CDR2 SNEGSKA (reference sequence). Trimming removed 5 bases from V and 0 bases from J; junction bases left unmatched: 13. CDR3 in amino acids: CSAEVVRGSGSGANVLTF. The part of the CDR3 DNA that was read is TGCAGTGCTGAAGTAGTCAGGGGGTCCGGCTCTGGGGCCAACGTC.

This clone was detected many times. The sequenced fragment ends 3 residues before the CDR3 boundary, so the rest is inferred from the germline J gene. The chain employs TRBV29-1 and TRBJ2-1, with TRBD1 matching 10 bases. The CDR3 has 13 amino acids. CDR1 is SQVTM and CDR2 is ANQGSEA in the germline V gene. V shed 6 bases, J shed 9 bases, and the junction held 8 bases outside the gene matches. CDR3 protein: CSVADRGNSEQFF. Incomplete CDR3 DNA: TGCAGCGTGGCGGACAGGGGGAACAGTGAG.

This clone was counted at least ten times. The read ends 3 residues shy of where the CDR3 ends; the end is completed using the germline J gene. This chain joins TRBV18 and TRBJ1-4; 9 bases fit TRBD1. The J segment lost 7 bases and the V segment lost 3 bases, leaving 3 bases of the junction unmatched. This CDR3 is built from 14 residues. Germline V CDR1 and CDR2: KGHSH, LQKENI. CDR3 bases read: TGTGCCAGCTCACCGGGACAGGGACTTGAAAAA. This codes for CASSPGQGLEK. The whole CDR3 reads CASSPGQGLEKLFF.

There are many counts of this clone. Read coverage stops 3 residues before the CDR3 terminus; the germline J gene supplies the remainder. The chain has TRBV27 and TRBJ2-3, with 12 positions matching TRBD2. V lost 9 bases, J lost 3 bases, and 4 bases stayed unmatched. The CDR3 has 14 amino acids. The V gene's germline CDR1 is MNHEY and CDR2 SMNVEV (reference sequence). The CDR3 DNA, read in part, is TGTGCCAGTGGACTAGCGGGACGTACAGATACG. Translation: CASGLAGRTDT. Given in full, the CDR3 is CASGLAGRTDTQYF.

This clone was seen many times. With the read ending 3 residues before the CDR3 end, the germline J gene is used to fill in that end. The gene calls are TRBV5-1 and TRBJ1-1; 8 bases align to TRBD1. CDR3 length: 14 amino acids. CDR1 and CDR2 (germline): SGHRS, YFSETQ. J lost 1 base, V lost 4 bases, and 3 bases had no gene match. This chain's CDR3 is CASSTGTGNTEAFF. CDR3 bases read: TGCGCCAGCAGCACGGGGACAGGGAACACTGAA.

This clone came up many times. The sequenced fragment ends 3 residues before the CDR3 boundary, so the rest is inferred from the germline J gene. The rearrangement links TRBV4-2 to TRBJ1-1, with D possibly matching TRBD1 (5 bases). Germline-derived CDR1 and CDR2 are LGHNA and YNFKEQ. With 1 base removed from V and 6 bases from J, the gap between germline ends came to 15 bases. This CDR3 is 15 amino acids long. The covered CDR3 bases are TGTGCCAGCAGCCAAGTGGGAGGGGCGACTGCTGAA. This translates into CASSQVGGATAE. The whole CDR3 sequence reads CASSQVGGATAEAFF.